This TCR beta chain was documented in a study of blood T cell repertoires in COVID-19 (dated by TCRdb to about 2020). Background on the whole study: The collaborator samples originated in the United States, Italy and Spain and spanned the acute and convalescent phases of COVID-19. The repertoires were released in a freely available public database meant as a resource for research on the immune response to SARS-CoV-2. The sample metadata nearly always contained a de-identified subject ID, COVID-19 status, age in years and sex. Deeply sampled blood TCRbeta repertoires from subjects exposed to, actively infected with, or recovered from COVID-19 were included in the dataset. Where available, HLA class I and class II types were obtained from metadata supplied by the sample provider rather than from assay-based typing. The material from the prospective study consisted of cDNA or gDNA derived from T cells, B-cell-depleted T cells, or PBMCs. Samples came from the ongoing ImmuneRACE study (first 160 participants) plus 1,254 subjects from 6 global collaborators. General findings and caveats noted by the study authors: The amount of clinical and demographic metadata varied by source and participant and was provided uncurated.

The CDR3, from cysteine to phenylalanine, totals 14 residues. The sequence is cut down to CDR3 DNA, 42 bases in frame from base 1. The junction shows trimming of 0 bases on V and 2 bases on J, plus 9 bases between the germline ends. From the germline V gene, CDR1 is SGHRS and CDR2 is YFSETQ. Whole blood was collected in K2EDTA tubes by collaborating institutions according to the institutions' own protocols. For TCRbeta analysis, collaborators shipped samples in one of three forms: frozen whole blood, isolated PBMCs, or DNA extracted from either of those sample types. The immunoSEQ Assay, a bias-controlled multiplex PCR, was used to amplify TCRbeta CDR3 regions from genomic DNA. The authors processed their data as follows. The number of nucleated cells in each sample was estimated from the amplification of reference gene primers within the assay. To quantify the absolute abundance of each unique TCRbeta CDR3 rearrangement, sequence reads were collapsed and filtered. Productive Simpson clonality was computed per sample as the square root of Simpson's diversity index over productive rearrangements. TCRdb took over this immuneACCESS table, retaining in-frame rearrangements with V and J assigned. Such tables are incomplete; in checked studies, under half of the missing clones stem from an unresolved V gene, and the remainder is unexplained. V, J and clone size are taken as reported in that table, and D and trimming were inferred from the DNA itself. Here the sample has roughly 250,000 clones; roughly 80% occur a single time. The top ten clonotypes cover over 8% of the sample.

Turning to this clone: No antigen is known for it. The record has no base qualities; no much larger clone is one base away.

The chain couples TRBV5-1 to TRBJ2-7; the D gene identity is not certain. The source material was peripheral blood. This TCR was sampled from a woman older than 75 with acute or convalescent COVID-19. The CDR3 in this case is CASSLGGPPYEQYF. The bases are TGCGCCAGCAGCTTGGGAGGTCCCCCCTACGAGCAGTACTTC.